The entry that follows covers one T cell receptor (beta chain) sequence. The sample comes from a study of blood T cell repertoires in COVID-19. Study context: Samples representing acute and convalescent COVID-19 were sourced from the United States, Italy and Spain. The analysed material was cDNA or gDNA that came from T cells, B-cell-depleted T cells, or PBMCs.

CDR3 length: 12 amino acids. Trimming took off 3 bases at V and 5 bases at J, with 8 bases between the two ends. Germline CDR1 is SQVTM and CDR2 is ANQGSEA. As handled by the study authors: It was from reference gene primer amplification that nucleated cell counts were estimated. TCRdb keeps only in-frame clones here, not all; method: immunoSEQ multiplex PCR. For V, J and clone size, that table is used; D and trimming come from the DNA. This sample yields around 160,000 clones, of which 75% to 90% are seen a single time; roughly 6.1% belongs to the top ten. This sequence originates from a man older than 75 with acute or convalescent COVID-19. This chain links TRBV29-1 with TRBJ2-4; a possible D gene is TRBD2 (6 bases). Sequenced sample: peripheral blood. In DNA, the CDR3 is TGCAGCGTTGACCCGGGGGAAAACATTCAGTACTTC. It is translated as CSVDPGENIQYF.